Sequencing of this TCR beta chain was carried out in a study of response to subunit inactivated influenza vaccine. V was clipped by 5 bases and J by 3 bases; unmatched bases: 4. Germline-derived CDR1 and CDR2 are LNHNV and YYDKDF (reference sequence). CDR3 length: 16 amino acids. MiXCR, applied by TCRdb to the RT-PCR reads, yields one record per CDR3 protein. This table has about 780,000 distinct CDR3 sequences, about 18% appearing once. This sample comprised PBMCs from blood, obtained 4 to 6 days after vaccination. The V and J genes are TRBV15 and TRBJ2-5; 15 nucleotides agree with TRBD2. This receptor was obtained from a man aged 50-59 years who received an inactivated influenza vaccine. Here the CDR3 reads CATSWGLAGGEETQYF. CDR3 bases: TGTGCCACCAGCTGGGGACTAGCGGGAGGAGAAGAGACCCAGTACTTC.